This T cell receptor beta chain was observed in a study of regulatory T cells in long-lasting Graves disease. This CDR3 comprises 15 residues. Trimming pared 5 bases from V and 8 bases from J, leaving 18 bases between. Germline V gene data show CDR1 as MGHRA and CDR2 as YSYEKL. Arm-PCR of CDR3 regions with iRepertoire HTBI primers generated TCR beta libraries. TCRdb ran MiXCR on the multiplex PCR reads and lists one entry per CDR3 protein. This sample has 530,000 or so distinct CDR3 sequences, with about 16% found just once. Time point meaning: newly diagnosed GD, antithyroid drugs for less than 3 months. Extracted RNA from PBMCs served as the source of the TCR library. This sample was shared with a second study, whose subject was T cells in Graves' hyperthyroidism and ophthalmopathy.

Source: peripheral blood mononuclear cells (PBMCs), taken at new diagnosis, from a patient treated with antithyroid drugs. The TCR comes from a man between 18 and 29 years old with Graves disease. The chain is built from TRBV4-1 and TRBJ1-4; D possibly corresponds to TRBD1 (5 bases). CDR3 nucleotide sequence: TGCGCCAGCAGCACCCCGTTGGGGCCCGGGGAAAAACTGTTTTTT. It yields the protein CASSTPLGPGEKLFF.